The entry below describes one TCR beta chain. Coverage ceases 3 residues before the CDR3 finishes, and the germline J gene fills in the end. Other DNA sequences within the sample encode an identical CDR3. The CDR3 is 16 residues long. V shed 3 bases and J shed 3 bases, with 15 bases lying between them. Per germline, CDR1 LNHDA and CDR2 SQIVND (reference sequence). This sample stems from a study of T cells in women clearing cervical HPV infection. Dot-blot hybridization genotyped cervical HPV amplified with MY09/MY11 PCR. Using immunoSEQ multiplex PCR, the repertoire was profiled, and TCRdb retains in-frame clones only, with some absent. In all, the sample yields 20,000 to 25,000 clones.

This sequence was found in a woman between 18 and 70 years old with a cervical HPV16 infection that either progressed to CIN3+ or cleared (not recorded which). The chain employs TRBV19 and TRBJ1-3; D is possibly TRBD1 (6 bases). Sequenced input: blood buffy coat. The CDR3 DNA, read in part, is TGTGCCAGTAGTATTCTTCTGGGGGCGCGTGGAAACACC. As protein: CASSILLGARGNT. From start to end, the CDR3 is CASSILLGARGNTIYF.